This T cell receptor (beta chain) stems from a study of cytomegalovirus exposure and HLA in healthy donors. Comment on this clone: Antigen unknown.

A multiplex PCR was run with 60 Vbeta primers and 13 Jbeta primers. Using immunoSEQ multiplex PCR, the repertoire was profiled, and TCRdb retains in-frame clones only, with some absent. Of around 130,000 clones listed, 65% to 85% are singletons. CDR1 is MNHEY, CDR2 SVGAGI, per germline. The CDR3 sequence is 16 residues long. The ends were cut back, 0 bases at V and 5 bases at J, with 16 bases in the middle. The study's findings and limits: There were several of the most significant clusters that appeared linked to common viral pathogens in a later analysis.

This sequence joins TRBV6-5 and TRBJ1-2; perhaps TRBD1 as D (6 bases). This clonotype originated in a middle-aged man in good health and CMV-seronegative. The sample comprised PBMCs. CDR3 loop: CASSYSRDRTRYGYTF. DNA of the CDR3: TGTGCCAGCAGTTACTCGAGAGACAGGACTCGTTATGGCTACACCTTC.